This record covers a single T cell receptor beta chain. The antigen this receptor binds is unknown. Base quality data are lacking; no much larger clone is found one base away. Each collaborating institution followed its own protocols to collect whole blood in K2EDTA tubes. For TCRbeta analysis, collaborators shipped samples as frozen whole blood, isolated PBMCs, or DNA extracted from either of those sample types. CDR1 and CDR2 were assigned from the germline V gene as SGHTA and FQGTGA. V sheds 5 bases and J sheds 0 bases, leaving 11 bases between their ends. The CDR3 measures 15 amino acids from cysteine to phenylalanine. Solely the CDR3 DNA is kept, with 45 bases framed from the first base. This record comes from a study of blood T cell repertoires in COVID-19 (dated by TCRdb to the early 2020s). With regard to the full study: Samples from collaborators originated in the United States, Italy and Spain and spanned both the acute and convalescent phases of COVID-19. The material from the prospective study consisted of cDNA or gDNA derived from T cells, B-cell-depleted T cells, or PBMCs. Deeply sampled blood TCRbeta repertoires from subjects exposed to, actively infected with, or recovered from COVID-19 were included in the dataset. The repertoires were released in a freely available public database meant as a resource for research on the immune response to SARS-CoV-2. The samples were drawn from the first 160 participants of the ongoing ImmuneRACE study and from 1,254 subjects provided by 6 global collaborators. The sample metadata nearly always contained a de-identified subject ID, COVID-19 status, age in years and sex. Where available, HLA class I and class II types were obtained from metadata supplied by the sample provider rather than from assay-based typing. Overall study results and their limits: Clinical and demographic metadata were provided uncurated, with the amount varying by source and participant.

The immunoSEQ Assay, a bias-controlled multiplex PCR, was used to amplify TCRbeta CDR3 regions from genomic DNA. On the study's bioinformatics: The number of nucleated cells in each sample was estimated from the amplification of reference gene primers within the assay. Sequence reads were collapsed and filtered to measure the absolute abundance of every unique TCRbeta CDR3 rearrangement. For each sample, productive Simpson clonality was calculated by taking the square root of Simpson's diversity index across productive rearrangements. The clones in this table, taken by TCRdb from immuneACCESS, are in-frame only. Not every clone is retained; where verified, under half of the shortfall comes from an unresolved V gene, and the cause of the rest is unknown. V, J and clone size are taken as reported in that table, and D and trimming were inferred from the DNA itself. Recorded for this sample are 250,000 to 300,000 clones; 70% to 90% of them occurred a single time. The ten largest clones represent about 10% of the sample.

Recombination linked TRBV7-3 to TRBJ1-3; the D region possibly corresponds to TRBD1 (5 bases align). This receptor was identified in a woman in her 70s with acute or convalescent COVID-19. The specimen sequenced was peripheral blood. The CDR3 protein: CASSRDFGSGNTIYF. The sequenced DNA: TGTGCCAGCAGCCGGGACTTTGGCTCTGGAAACACCATATATTTT.